This T cell receptor (beta chain) was documented in a study of T cell responses to AZD1222 COVID-19 vaccine. General study findings and limits: The span of vaccine-associated CD4 TCRs extended across spike, with dominance at 160-218 and 743-854.

Concerning this clone: Its antigen is unidentified.

The germline V and J ends were trimmed by 4 bases and 4 bases, with 17 bases remaining between them. The CDR3 totals 15 residues. Per the germline V gene, CDR1 is SGDLS and CDR2 is YYNGEE. The table came from immunoSEQ multiplex PCR; TCRdb's copy has only in-frame clones and leaves some out. The data show 110,000 to 150,000 clones, over 75% seen once. The chain is built from TRBV9 and TRBJ1-2, with unresolved D. Sequencing used peripheral blood, obtained on day 0 of AZD1222 vaccination. The receptor was isolated from an adult in good health. CDR3 DNA: TGTGCCAGCAGCTTCGACGGGGTGTTGGGCTATGGCTACACCTTC. As protein: CASSFDGVLGYGYTF.